The rows below give T cell receptor beta chains drawn from one sample of a study of CD8 T cells in Susac syndrome. TCRdb re-called the immunoSEQ multiplex PCR reads with MiXCR, one entry per CDR3 protein. Of under 95,000 distinct CDR3 sequences listed, about 95% are singletons. Sequencing was done on a sample of CD8+ T cells from PBMCs. Receptor source: a human donor with Susac syndrome. CDR3s include the opening cysteine and the closing phenylalanine or tryptophan. Fields, in order: J gene, CDR3 length, clone size, D gene, V gene, CDR3 DNA, CDR3 protein. D genes are given only for firm matches. The size field is filled for only some rows; it gives once, few, many or a size class.

>TRBJ2-3|12|few|.|TRBV5-4
TGTGCCAGCAGCTTGGCCTCAGATACGCAGTATTTT
CASSLASDTQYF
>TRBJ2-7|12|.|.|TRBV6-2/TRBV6-3
TGTGCCAGCGGCACTACTGGCTACGAGCAGTACTTC
CASGTTGYEQYF
>TRBJ1-1|12|once|.|TRBV5-1
TGCGCCAGCAGCGGGGGACCCGAGGGCGCTTTCTTT
CASSGGPEGAFF
>TRBJ2-1|16|.|TRBD1|TRBV12-3/TRBV12-4
TGTGCCAGCAGCCCGGGACAGGGGGGACAAAACAATGAGCAGTTCTTC
CASSPGQGGQNNEQFF
>TRBJ2-7|15|.|.|TRBV20-1
TGCAGTGCTACAAGCCGGTTGGGACCCACCTACGAGCAGTACTTC
CSATSRLGPTYEQYF
>TRBJ2-1|13|.|.|TRBV12-3/TRBV12-4
TGTGCCAGCTCTACGGGAGTTAACAATGAGCAGTTCTTC
CASSTGVNNEQFF
>TRBJ2-1|15|.|.|TRBV15
TGTGCCACCAGCAGCCGCCGGGGCCAATACAATGAGCAGTTCTTC
CATSSRRGQYNEQFF
>TRBJ2-7|13|.|.|TRBV9
TGTGCCAGCAGCGTAGCCCCATCCTACGAGCAGTACTTC
CASSVAPSYEQYF
>TRBJ2-6|14|.|.|TRBV30
TGTGCCTGGAACCAGGGCTCTGGGGCCAACGTCCTGACTTTC
CAWNQGSGANVLTF
>TRBJ2-1|16|.|TRBD1|TRBV5-1
TGCGCCAGCAGCTTGGCGACAGGGCCGCCCTACAATGAGCAGTTCTTC
CASSLATGPPYNEQFF
>TRBJ2-7|14|.|TRBD1|TRBV28
TGTGCCAGCAGTTTCGGAGGACAGGGCTACGAGCAGTACTTC
CASSFGGQGYEQYF
>TRBJ2-1|14|.|.|TRBV9
TGTGCCACCGCCGAGGGAGTGGGATACAATGAGCAGTTCTTC
CATAEGVGYNEQFF
>TRBJ2-1|15|.|.|TRBV3-1
TGTGCCAGCAGCCAAGATGGCGGGATGGGGAATGAGCAGTTCTTC
CASSQDGGMGNEQFF
>TRBJ2-2|13|.|.|TRBV11-2
TGTGCCAGCAGCTCGGACTTCACCGGGGAGCTGTTTTTT
CASSSDFTGELFF
>TRBJ2-7|17|.|.|TRBV4-2
TGTGCCAGCAGCCATGACCGTACTAGCCCAACCTCCTACGAGCAGTACTTC
CASSHDRTSPTSYEQYF
>TRBJ2-3|12|.|.|TRBV5-4
TGTGCCAGCAGCGGAGGGGCAGATACGCAGTATTTT
CASSGGADTQYF
>TRBJ2-3|10|.|.|TRBV21-1
TGTGCCAGCAAGGAAGATACGCAGTATTTT
CASKEDTQYF
>TRBJ1-1|15|.|TRBD1|TRBV25-1
TGTGCCAGCAGTGCGCCACAGGGGATGAACACTGAAGCTTTCTTT
CASSAPQGMNTEAFF
>TRBJ1-2|15|.|.|TRBV27
TGTGCCAGCAGTCCCCCGGGCTTAGCCTTCTATGGCTACACCTTC
CASSPPGLAFYGYTF
>TRBJ2-1|13|.|.|TRBV14
TGTGCCTGCGGGGATAGCGTCTACAATGAGCAGTTCTTC
CACGDSVYNEQFF
>TRBJ2-1|19|.|.|TRBV2
TGTGCCAGCAGTGAAAACGGACTGGAAGCCTTAAGCTCCTACAATGAGCAGTTCTTC
CASSENGLEALSSYNEQFF
>TRBJ2-7|14|.|TRBD1|TRBV7-9
TGTGCCAGCAGCTTCGGCAGGGGGCTGGACGAGCAGTACTTC
CASSFGRGLDEQYF
>TRBJ2-2|16|.|.|TRBV5-4
TGTGCCAGCAGCTTGGAAAGGGAGGGGGATCCCGGGGAGCTGTTTTTT
CASSLEREGDPGELFF
>TRBJ2-7|15|.|.|TRBV4-1
TGCGCCAGCAGCCAACTAATCTCAGGTCAATACGAGCAGTACTTC
CASSQLISGQYEQYF
>TRBJ1-5|16|.|TRBD1|TRBV27
TGTGCCAGCAGTCCCCGACAGGGGGCAGAGAATCAGCCCCAGCATTTT
CASSPRQGAENQPQHF
>TRBJ2-7|12|.|.|TRBV29-1
TGCAGCGTCGTATATACAGGGAGCGAGCAGTACTTC
CSVVYTGSEQYF
>TRBJ2-3|18|.|.|TRBV20-1
TGCAGTGCTAGACCAACCGCCTGGGCTTTGGGAATCACAGATACGCAGTATTTT
CSARPTAWALGITDTQYF
>TRBJ1-2|13|.|.|TRBV29-1
TGCAGCGTTGTAGAGAGTCTCCGGGGGGGCTACACCTTC
CSVVESLRGGYTF
>TRBJ2-3|16|once|TRBD1|TRBV14
TGTGCCAGCAGCGTCGTACAGGGGCCCGACACAGATACGCAGTATTTT
CASSVVQGPDTDTQYF
>TRBJ2-1|12|.|.|TRBV24-1
TGTGCCACCAAGGGGGCCTACAATGAGCAGTTCTTC
CATKGAYNEQFF
>TRBJ1-1|15|.|.|TRBV25-1
TGTGCCAGCAGTGATTACGGCAACCGGGACACTGAAGCTTTCTTT
CASSDYGNRDTEAFF
>TRBJ2-1|15|.|.|TRBV5-1
TGCGCCAGCAGCTTGGAATCGGTTAGCGCCGATGAGCAGTTCTTC
CASSLESVSADEQFF
>TRBJ2-5|15|.|.|TRBV7-9
TGTGCCAGCAGCATCCCGGGCGGCTCGGGGGAGACCCAGTACTTC
CASSIPGGSGETQYF
>TRBJ1-2|11|.|.|TRBV20-1
TGCAGTGCCCCGTTGGGGCAGGGACAAACCTTC
CSAPLGQGQTF
>TRBJ2-1|12|.|.|TRBV29-1
TGCAGCGTTGGAGGGAGTGGTAATGAGCAGTTCTTC
CSVGGSGNEQFF
>TRBJ1-1|16|.|.|TRBV12-5
TGTGCTAGTGGACCCGCTCCGGGGGCGTCGCTTCCTGAAGCTTTCTTT
CASGPAPGASLPEAFF
>TRBJ2-7|13|.|.|TRBV21-1
TGTGCCAGCAGCGGTTGGTTAAGGTACGAGCAGTACTTC
CASSGWLRYEQYF
>TRBJ2-5|13|.|.|TRBV7-9
TGTGCCAGCAGTAGACCAGCCCAAGAGACCCAGTACTTC
CASSRPAQETQYF
>TRBJ2-2|14|.|TRBD1|TRBV7-9
TGTGCCAGCATGCACAGGGGGAACACCGGGGAGCTGTTTTTT
CASMHRGNTGELFF
>TRBJ2-1|11|.|.|TRBV20-1
TGCAGTGCCGACGAAAACAATGAGCAGTTCTTC
CSADENNEQFF
>TRBJ1-1|16|.|TRBD1|TRBV28
TGTGCCAGCAGTACCCTCCTCCGGACAGGGGACACTGAAGCTTTCTTT
CASSTLLRTGDTEAFF
>TRBJ2-5|15|.|.|TRBV12-3/TRBV12-4
TGTGCCAGCAGTCCCGGTCCTAGCCCACAAGAGACCCAGTACTTC
CASSPGPSPQETQYF
>TRBJ2-7|14|once|TRBD1|TRBV12-3/TRBV12-4
TGTGCCAGCGGAACAGGGGGCAGTTCCTACGAGCAGTACTTC
CASGTGGSSYEQYF
>TRBJ2-1|17|.|TRBD2|TRBV20-1
TGCAGTGCTAGAGATCTACCGGGACTAGCGGGCTACAATGAGCAGTTCTTC
CSARDLPGLAGYNEQFF
>TRBJ1-5|13|.|.|TRBV29-1
TGCAGCGTCCAGGGTCTGGAGAATCAGCCCCAGCATTTT
CSVQGLENQPQHF